The 18 T cell receptor beta chains given below trace back to one sample, sequenced in a study of blood T cell repertoires in COVID-19. Clones were sequenced by immunoSEQ multiplex PCR, and TCRdb holds only the in-frame ones, with some missing. The sample has about 310,000 clones; 75% to 90% are singletons. The source material was PBMCs or T cells enriched from blood (not recorded which). The receptors originated from a man aged 55 to 70 who had recovered from COVID-19.

The rearrangement joins TRBV20-1 to TRBJ1-3, with D unclear. Trimming stripped 3 bases from V and 4 bases from J, with 16 bases between. This CDR3 spans 15 amino acids. Germline V gene sequence: CDR1 DFQATT, CDR2 SNEGSKA (reference sequence). CDR3 bases: TGCAGTGCTAGTCGGACCCGGGAGGTCGGAAACACCATATATTTT. It yields the protein CSASRTREVGNTIYF.

The chain uses TRBV18 and TRBJ2-1, with TRBD1 matching 10 bases. Per germline, CDR1 KGHSH and CDR2 LQKENI. The CDR3 sequence is 15 residues long. The V gene end was trimmed by 3 bases and the J gene end by 2 bases; junction bases not matched to a gene: 1. CDR3 loop: CASSPGQGPYNEQFF. CDR3 bases: TGTGCCAGCTCACCGGGACAGGGGCCCTACAATGAGCAGTTCTTC.

V and J are TRBV7-3 and TRBJ2-5; TRBD2 agrees at 7 bases. J gave up 5 bases and V 2 bases, and 5 bases lay outside the gene matches. The germline CDR1 and CDR2 sequences are SGHTA and FQGTGA. The CDR3 spans 14 residues. The CDR3 region is CASSLSRAGETQYF. The CDR3 nucleotides read TGTGCCAGCAGCTTATCCCGAGCGGGGGAGACCCAGTACTTC.

The V and J genes are TRBV9 and TRBJ2-3; 12 bases align to TRBD2. Trimming cost V 0 bases and J 4 bases; bases outside gene matches: 9. Germline V gene lookup returns CDR1 SGDLS and CDR2 YYNGEE. The CDR3 has 18 amino acids. CDR3 in amino acids: CASSVAGLAGTRADTQYF. The CDR3 DNA reads as TGTGCCAGCAGCGTAGCCGGACTAGCGGGAACGCGCGCAGATACGCAGTATTTT. The full variable domain, with the rest looked up from reference TRBV9 and TRBJ2-3, is DSGVTQTPKHLITATGQRVTLRCSPRSGDLSVYWYQQSLDQGLQFLIQYYNGEERAKGNILERFSAQQFPDLHSELNLSSLELGDSALYFCASSVAGLAGTRADTQYFGPGTRLTVL.

J is TRBJ1-6 and V is TRBV28; 8 bases line up with TRBD1. CDR1 and CDR2 (germline): MDHEN, SYDVKM. Trimming removed 3 bases from V and 9 bases from J; junction bases left unmatched: 4. The CDR3 has 14 residues. CDR3 in DNA: TGTGCCAGCAGTTTGCAGGGGGCTTCTTCACCCCTCCACTTT. Its protein product is CASSLQGASSPLHF. The variable domain in full, with the rest retrieved from reference TRBV28 and TRBJ1-6, is DVKVTQSSRYLVKRTGEKVFLECVQDMDHENMFWYRQDPGLGLRLIYFSYDVKMKEKGDIPEGYSVSREKKERFSLILESASTNQTSMYLCASSLQGASSPLHFGNGTRLTVT.

The J gene is TRBJ1-4, the V gene TRBV9; 7 positions match TRBD1. The V segment lost 3 bases and the J segment 5 bases; nucleotides outside the gene matches: 7. Germline CDR1 SGDLS, CDR2 YYNGEE. The CDR3 consists of 15 residues. In DNA form, the CDR3 reads TGTGCCAGCAGCGAACGGACAGGATTAAATGAAAAACTGTTTTTT. This translates into CASSERTGLNEKLFF.

The gene calls are TRBV6-5 and TRBJ2-7, with a possible D match to TRBD2 (6 bases). V was shortened by 0 bases and J by 1 base, with 13 bases between the two germline ends. Germline-derived CDR1 and CDR2 are MNHEY and SVGAGI. CDR3 length: 16 residues. This CDR3 reads CASSYSTETSSYEQYF. The CDR3, as DNA: TGTGCCAGCAGTTACTCGACAGAGACTAGTTCCTACGAGCAGTACTTC.

J is TRBJ2-1 and V is TRBV28; unclear D gene. Trimming pared 7 bases from V and 4 bases from J, leaving 5 bases between. CDR1 and CDR2 from the germline V gene are MDHEN and SYDVKM. The length of the CDR3 is 11 residues. CDR3 nucleotide sequence: TGTGCCAGCACCCTATACAATGAGCAGTTCTTC. Protein sequence: CASTLYNEQFF.

This clone was counted a single time. This chain uses TRBV4-3 with TRBJ1-2; no clear D gene. V lost 0 bases and J 1 base, leaving 6 bases between the germline ends. CDR1 is LGHNA and CDR2 is YSLEER in the germline V gene. CDR3 length: 14 residues. CDR3 residues: CASSQDGDNYGYTF. DNA of the CDR3: TGCGCCAGCAGCCAAGACGGGGATAACTATGGCTACACCTTC.

This chain uses TRBV5-5 with TRBJ1-2, with a possible D match to TRBD1 (6 bases). The CDR3 has 12 amino acids. From germline, CDR1 is SGHKS and CDR2 YYEKEE (reference sequence). The V end lost 1 base, the J end lost 14 bases, and 15 bases lay between the germline ends. The chain's CDR3 is CASSLTGLARTF. CDR3 coding DNA: TGTGCCAGCAGCTTGACAGGGTTGGCTAGGACCTTC. Combining the CDR3 with reference TRBV5-5 and TRBJ1-2 gives the whole variable domain DAGVTQSPTHLIKTRGQQVTLRCSPISGHKSVSWYQQVLGQGPQFIFQYYEKEERGRGNFPDRFSARQFPNYSSELNVNALLLGDSALYLCASSLTGLARTFGSGTRLTVV.

The CDR3 is CASSLVQNGYTF. The CDR3 region has the DNA TGTGCCAGCAGCTTGGTCCAGAATGGCTACACCTTC. The genes are TRBV5-4 and TRBJ1-2, with unresolved D. This CDR3 is built from 12 residues. Germline CDR1 is SGHNT and CDR2 is YYREEE (reference sequence). V gave up 0 bases and J gave up 6 bases, with 6 bases separating them.

This chain joins TRBV11-1 and TRBJ1-1; TRBD1 matches at 10 bases. J gave up 2 bases and V 4 bases, and 7 bases lay outside the gene matches. The CDR3 is 16 residues long. Germline V gives CDR1 SGHAT, CDR2 FQDESV (reference sequence). DNA of the CDR3: TGTGCCAGCAGCTCCTGGACAGGGGGAAGAAACACTGAAGCTTTCTTT. Translated, it gives CASSSWTGGRNTEAFF.

V gene TRBV5-1 combines with J gene TRBJ2-3, with D possibly being TRBD1 (6 bases). Germline V lookup: CDR1 SGHRS, CDR2 YFSETQ. Trimming pared 2 bases from V and 6 bases from J, leaving 13 bases between. The CDR3 runs to 14 residues. Here the CDR3 DNA reads TGCGCCAGCAGCTTAGGGCAGGGGTGGGATACGCAGTATTTT. It is translated as CASSLGQGWDTQYF. The full variable domain, rest sourced from reference TRBV5-1 and TRBJ2-3, is KAGVTQTPRYLIKTRGQQVTLSCSPISGHRSVSWYQQTPGQGLQFLFEYFSETQRNKGNFPGRFSGRQFSNSRSEMNVSTLELGDSALYLCASSLGQGWDTQYFGPGTRLTVL.

This chain's CDR3 is CASSTQDINYGYTF. CDR3 sequence (DNA): TGTGCCAGCAGTACCCAGGATATCAACTATGGCTACACCTTC. The chain carries TRBV9 and TRBJ1-2, with D hard to call. CDR3 size: 14 residues. The germline CDR1 and CDR2 sequences are SGDLS and YYNGEE. V gave up 5 bases and J gave up 2 bases, with 13 bases separating them.

The chain links TRBV9 to TRBJ2-1; TRBD2 matches 13 bases. Germline CDR1 reads SGDLS; CDR2 reads YYNGEE. The CDR3 extends over 22 amino acids. V was clipped by 0 bases and J by 12 bases; unmatched bases: 27. CDR3 in amino acids: CASSVGVIGLAGDANHLRGQFF. The CDR3 coding sequence is TGTGCCAGCAGCGTAGGGGTGATAGGACTAGCGGGAGACGCTAACCACCTACGGGGGCAGTTCTTC.

Remarks on this clone: An end of the junction differs from the germline gene, which may be a read error. Other DNA sequences within the sample encode an identical CDR3. The rearrangement joins TRBV28 to TRBJ2-2, with 10 bases matching TRBD2. The CDR3 has 17 residues. From germline, CDR1 is MDHEN and CDR2 SYDVKM. In DNA form, the CDR3 reads TGTGCCAGCAGTTCCCCCCTTCTAGCGGGAGACACTGGGGAGCTGTTTTTT. It translates to CASSSPLLAGDTGELFF.

This clone was counted a few times. The chain employs TRBV7-9 and TRBJ2-1, with 11 bases lining up with TRBD2. CDR1 is SEHNR, CDR2 FQNEAQ, per germline (reference sequence). V gave up 8 bases and J gave up 4 bases; unmatched junction bases: 1. The CDR3 loop spans 13 amino acids. The CDR3 is CASRLAGYNEQFF. The CDR3 DNA reads TGTGCCAGCCGACTAGCGGGGTACAATGAGCAGTTCTTC.

The V gene is TRBV2, the J gene TRBJ1-1; D is possibly TRBD1 (5 bases). The CDR3 length is 12 residues. Per the germline V gene, CDR1 is SNHLY and CDR2 is FYNNEI. V lost 9 bases to trimming and J lost 4 bases, with 12 bases between them. The CDR3 region has the DNA TGTGCCAGTCTGGGGGGGGGCACTGAAGCTTTCTTT. Its translation: CASLGGGTEAFF. The full variable domain, completed using reference TRBV2 and TRBJ1-1, is EPEVTQTPSHQVTQMGQEVILRCVPISNHLYFYWYRQILGQKVEFLVSFYNNEISEKSEIFDDQFSVERPDGSNFTLKIRSTKLEDSAMYFCASLGGGTEAFFGQGTRLTVV.